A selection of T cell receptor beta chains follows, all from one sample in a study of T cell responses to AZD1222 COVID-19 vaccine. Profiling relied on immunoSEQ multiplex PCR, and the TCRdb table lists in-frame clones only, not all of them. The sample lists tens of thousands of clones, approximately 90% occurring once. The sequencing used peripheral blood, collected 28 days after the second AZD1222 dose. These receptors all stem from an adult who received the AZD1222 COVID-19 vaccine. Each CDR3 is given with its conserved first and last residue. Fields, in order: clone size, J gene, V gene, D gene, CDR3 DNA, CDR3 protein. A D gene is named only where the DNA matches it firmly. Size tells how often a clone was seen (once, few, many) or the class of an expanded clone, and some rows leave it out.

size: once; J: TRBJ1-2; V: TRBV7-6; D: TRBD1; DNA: TGTGCCAGCAGCTTAGAAGGGACAGGGTACGATGGCTACACCTTC; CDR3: CASSLEGTGYDGYTF
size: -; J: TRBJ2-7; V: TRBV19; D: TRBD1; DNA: TGTGCCAGTAGCCCAACAGGGGCCTACGAGCAGTACTTC; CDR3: CASSPTGAYEQYF
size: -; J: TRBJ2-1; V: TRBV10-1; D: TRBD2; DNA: TGCGCCAGCACCCGGGGACTACCAAAAGATGAGCAGTTCTTC; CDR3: CASTRGLPKDEQFF
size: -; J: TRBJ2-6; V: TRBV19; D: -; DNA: TGTGCCAGTAGTACTTCTCCGGCGGGGGCCAACGTCCTGACTTTC; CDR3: CASSTSPAGANVLTF
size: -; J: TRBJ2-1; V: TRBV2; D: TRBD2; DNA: TGTGCCGGCCGGCCAGCGGGAGCTTACAATGAGCAGTTCTTC; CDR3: CAGRPAGAYNEQFF
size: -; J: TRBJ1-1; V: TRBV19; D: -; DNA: TGTGCCAGTAGTAGTATACTCCCCTCCGGGACAACAAACACTGAAGCTTTCTTT; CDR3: CASSSILPSGTTNTEAFF
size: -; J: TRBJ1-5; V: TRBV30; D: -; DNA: TGTGCCTGGAGTGTGGAAGGCAATCAGCCCCAGCATTTT; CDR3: CAWSVEGNQPQHF
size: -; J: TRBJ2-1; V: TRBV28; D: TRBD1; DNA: TGTGCCAGCCACAAAACCCGGGACAGGGGGGGTGAGCAGTTCTTC; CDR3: CASHKTRDRGGEQFF
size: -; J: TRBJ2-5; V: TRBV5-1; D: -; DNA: TGCGCCAGCAGCTTCTCACCCACGAGTAGAGAGACCCAGTACTTC; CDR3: CASSFSPTSRETQYF
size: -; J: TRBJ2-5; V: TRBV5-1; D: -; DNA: TGCGCCAGCAGCTTTCAGGGATCGGAGACCCAGTACTTC; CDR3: CASSFQGSETQYF
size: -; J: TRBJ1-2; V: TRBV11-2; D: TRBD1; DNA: TGTGCCAGCAGCTCCAAGTCTGGGACAGGGCTCCTTTACTATGGCTACACCTTC; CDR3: CASSSKSGTGLLYYGYTF
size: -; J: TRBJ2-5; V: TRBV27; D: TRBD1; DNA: TGTGCCAGCACCCAGGACAGGGGGAAGACCCAGTACTTC; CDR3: CASTQDRGKTQYF
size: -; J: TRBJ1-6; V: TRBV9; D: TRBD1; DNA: TGTGCCAGCAGCGGGGGACAGGGGGCCGCGAAAGGGTCACCCCTCCACTTT; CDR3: CASSGGQGAAKGSPLHF
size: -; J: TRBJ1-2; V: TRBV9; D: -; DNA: TGTGCCAGCAGCATCGACACCGGGAGGGGCTACACCTTC; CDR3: CASSIDTGRGYTF
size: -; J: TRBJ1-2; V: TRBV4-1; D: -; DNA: TGCGCCAGCAGCCAAGATGGGTCCCCTATCTATGGCTACACCTTC; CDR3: CASSQDGSPIYGYTF
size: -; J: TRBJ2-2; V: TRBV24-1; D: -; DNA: TGTGCCACCAGTGATTTGATTCGGGCCTTATGGACCGGGGAGCTGTTTTTT; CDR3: CATSDLIRALWTGELFF
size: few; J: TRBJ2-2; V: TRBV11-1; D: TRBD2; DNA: TGTGCCAGCAGCCTCGTAGCGGGAGGTCTCGGGGAGCTGTTTTTT; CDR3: CASSLVAGGLGELFF
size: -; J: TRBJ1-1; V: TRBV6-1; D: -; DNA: TGTGCCAGCAGTGACGAAGGGGGATCTTTCTTT; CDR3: CASSDEGGSFF
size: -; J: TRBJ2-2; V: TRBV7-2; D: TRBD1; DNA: TGTGCCAGCAGCTTAGGAGGGGGGACAGGGGGCACCGGGGAGCTGTTTTTT; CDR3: CASSLGGGTGGTGELFF
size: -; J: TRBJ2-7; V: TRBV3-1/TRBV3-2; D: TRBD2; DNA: TGTGCCAGCAGCCCCCACGGCCAAGCGGGAGGCCCGGGGGGCGAGCAGTACTTC; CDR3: CASSPHGQAGGPGGEQYF
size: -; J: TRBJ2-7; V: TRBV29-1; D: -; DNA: TGCAGCGTTGGGCCTTCGGAGGAGCAGTACTTC; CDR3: CSVGPSEEQYF
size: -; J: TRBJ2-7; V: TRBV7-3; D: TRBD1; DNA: TGTGCCAGCAGCAAAAGGACAGGGGGTGAGCAGTACTTC; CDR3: CASSKRTGGEQYF
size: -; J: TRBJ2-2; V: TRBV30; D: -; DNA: TGTGCCTCAACAACTAGTATCGGTCCCGGGGAGCTGTTTTTT; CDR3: CASTTSIGPGELFF
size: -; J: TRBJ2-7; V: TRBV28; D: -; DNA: TGTGCCAGCAGTGAGCCGGGACACCGTACCTACGAGCAGTACTTC; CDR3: CASSEPGHRTYEQYF
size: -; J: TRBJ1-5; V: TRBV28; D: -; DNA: TGTGCCAGCAGTTTAGTACATGGGAGTCTGGACCAGCCCCAGCATTTT; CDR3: CASSLVHGSLDQPQHF
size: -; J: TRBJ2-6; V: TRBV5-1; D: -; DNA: TGCGCCAGCAGCCTCGAAAGGCGGTTGGGGGCCAACGTCCTGACTTTC; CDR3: CASSLERRLGANVLTF
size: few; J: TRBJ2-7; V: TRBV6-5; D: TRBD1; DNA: TGTGCCAGCAGTTCGAAAGGACAGGCCAGCTACGAGCAGTACTTC; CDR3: CASSSKGQASYEQYF
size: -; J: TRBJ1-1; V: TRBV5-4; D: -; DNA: TGTGCCAGCAGCTTGCAGTTACAGGGGAACACTGAAGCTTTCTTT; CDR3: CASSLQLQGNTEAFF
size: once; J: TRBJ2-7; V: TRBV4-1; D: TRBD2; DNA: TGCGCCAGCAGCCAAGGGAGAGCGGGAGGACGTCTTGTTTACGAGCAGTACTTC; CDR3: CASSQGRAGGRLVYEQYF
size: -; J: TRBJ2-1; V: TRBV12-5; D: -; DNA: TGTGCTAGTGGTTTTGGGGGCAACAATGAGCAGTTCTTC; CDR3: CASGFGGNNEQFF
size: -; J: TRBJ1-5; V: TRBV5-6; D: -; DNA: TGTGCCAGCAGCCGATTCCCGGCGGAAAGCAATCAGCCCCAGCATTTT; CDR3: CASSRFPAESNQPQHF
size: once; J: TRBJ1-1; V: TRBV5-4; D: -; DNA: TGTGCCAGCAGCTTGTACGGGGCGAGACGACAACGGGTGGGGAACACTGAAGCTTTCTTT; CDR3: CASSLYGARRQRVGNTEAFF
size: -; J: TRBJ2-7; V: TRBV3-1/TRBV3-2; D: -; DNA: TGTGCCAGCAGCCAAGAGGGCGCGGGCAACGAGCAGTACTTC; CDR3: CASSQEGAGNEQYF
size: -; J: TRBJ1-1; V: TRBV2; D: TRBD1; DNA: TGTGCCAGCAGTGATCCCGGGACAGGCAAAAAGGAAGCTTTCTTT; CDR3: CASSDPGTGKKEAFF
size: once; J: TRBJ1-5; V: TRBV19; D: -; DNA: TGTGCCAGTAGACAGGGTTTCGGTCAGCCCCAGCATTTT; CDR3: CASRQGFGQPQHF
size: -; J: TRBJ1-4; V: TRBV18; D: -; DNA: TGTGCCAGCTCACAGTACGATGAAAAACTGTTTTTT; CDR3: CASSQYDEKLFF
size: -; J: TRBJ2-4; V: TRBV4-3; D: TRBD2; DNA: TGCGCCAGCTCCCCAGGCGGGAGTGCCAAAAACATTCAGTACTTC; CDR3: CASSPGGSAKNIQYF
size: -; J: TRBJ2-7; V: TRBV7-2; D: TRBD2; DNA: TGTGCCAGCAGCCTAACTAGCGGACCCACCTACGAGCAGTACTTC; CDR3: CASSLTSGPTYEQYF
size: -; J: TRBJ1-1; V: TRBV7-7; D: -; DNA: TGTGCCAGCAGCCCCGTAGAAGTGAACACTGAAGCTTTCTTT; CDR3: CASSPVEVNTEAFF
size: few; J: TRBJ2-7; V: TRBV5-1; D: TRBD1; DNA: TGCGCCAGCGCCTTGGACACAGGGGGACGGGAGCAGTACTTC; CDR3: CASALDTGGREQYF
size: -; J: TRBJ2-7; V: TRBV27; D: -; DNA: TGTGCCAGCAGTCTTGGGGAGTCTAGCTCCTACGAGCAGTACTTC; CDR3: CASSLGESSSYEQYF
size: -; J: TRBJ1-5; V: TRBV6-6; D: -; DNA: TGTGCCAGCTGTTTGATGAGGGGGGAAAGGGGGCCCCAGCATTTT; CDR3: CASCLMRGERGPQHF
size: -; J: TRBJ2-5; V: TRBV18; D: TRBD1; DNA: TGTGCCAGCTCTCCCTCGACAGGGATACTTCAAGAGACCCAGTACTTC; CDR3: CASSPSTGILQETQYF
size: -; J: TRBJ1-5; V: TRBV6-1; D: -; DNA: TGTGCCAGCAGTGAAGTGTGGGACAATCAGCCCCAGCATTTT; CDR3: CASSEVWDNQPQHF
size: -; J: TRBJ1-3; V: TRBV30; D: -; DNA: TGTGCCTGGAACGGAGGAACTGGAAACACCATATATTTT; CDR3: CAWNGGTGNTIYF
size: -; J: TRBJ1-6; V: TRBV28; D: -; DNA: TGTGCCAGCAGTTTTTATCGCCCAGGGACTAATTCACCCCTCCACTTT; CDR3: CASSFYRPGTNSPLHF
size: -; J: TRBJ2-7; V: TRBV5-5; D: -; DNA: TGTGCCAGCAGCTTGCTCTTCGACGAGCAGTACTTC; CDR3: CASSLLFDEQYF
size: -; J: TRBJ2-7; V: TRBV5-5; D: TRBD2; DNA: TGTGCCAGCAGCTTGGCTAGCGGGAGTCGATGGTCCTACGAGCAGTACTTC; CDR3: CASSLASGSRWSYEQYF
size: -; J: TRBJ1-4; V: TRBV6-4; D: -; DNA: TGTGCCAGCAGTGACCCCAACAGGGTTACTGAAAAACTGTTTTTT; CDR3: CASSDPNRVTEKLFF
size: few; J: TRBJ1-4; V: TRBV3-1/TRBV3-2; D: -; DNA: TGTGCCAGCAGTCCTAGACCCGGGAGGGAAAAACTGTTTTTT; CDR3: CASSPRPGREKLFF
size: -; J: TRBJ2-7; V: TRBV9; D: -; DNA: TGTGCCAGCAGCGTAGATGCTTGGAGCGAGCAGTACTTC; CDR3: CASSVDAWSEQYF
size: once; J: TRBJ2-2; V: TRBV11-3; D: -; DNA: TGTGCCAGCAGCTTAGGTTCCTCGGCCGGGGAGCTGTTTTTT; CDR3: CASSLGSSAGELFF